This T cell receptor (beta chain) was profiled in a study of T cell changes during pregnancy in multiple sclerosis. Germline V lookup: CDR1 SEHNR, CDR2 FQNEAQ (reference sequence). The CDR3 covers 18 residues. With 1 base clipped from V and 1 base from J, the junction kept 7 bases outside the gene matches. Sequencing used immunoSEQ multiplex PCR; TCRdb keeps in-frame clones, though not all of them. The sample has 90,000 to 100,000 clones, over 85% seen once. This sequence originates from a female donor with multiple sclerosis, enrolled in a pregnancy study. The starting material was peripheral blood, obtained in the first trimester of pregnancy. The chain employs TRBV7-9 and TRBJ2-3, with 11 nucleotides matching TRBD2. The CDR3 DNA sequence: TGTGCCAGCAGCTTAGATAGACTAGCGGGGATCGGCACAGATACGCAGTATTTT. The encoded protein is CASSLDRLAGIGTDTQYF. The variable domain in full, completed from reference TRBV7-9 and TRBJ2-3, reads DTGVSQNPRHKITKRGQNVTFRCDPISEHNRLYWYRQTLGQGPEFLTYFQNEAQLEKSRLLSDRFSAERPKGSFSTLEIQRTEQGDSAMYLCASSLDRLAGIGTDTQYFGPGTRLTVL.